This is a list of T cell receptor beta chains from one sample in a study of blood T cells in healthy people across ages. TCRdb fed the 5' RACE reads into MiXCR, producing one record per CDR3 protein. The table includes some 900,000 distinct CDR3 sequences, around 48% detected once. Sequencing used blood. These receptors all come from a man aged 25-40 years in good health. The CDR3 runs from the conserved cysteine through the conserved F or W. A D gene is named only where the DNA matches it firmly. Expanded clones are given a class, and other clones once, few, many or no size at all.

d_gene: TRBD1; j_gene: TRBJ1-2; v_gene: TRBV29-1; abundance: few; CDR3aa: CSVVAPGPGGNYGYTF; CDR3nt: TGCAGCGTTGTAGCTCCGGGGCCAGGGGGAAACTATGGCTACACCTTC
d_gene: NA; j_gene: TRBJ2-6; v_gene: TRBV4-1; abundance: NA; CDR3aa: CASSLSGSVSGANVLTF; CDR3nt: TGCGCCAGCAGCCTCTCGGGTAGTGTCTCTGGGGCCAACGTCCTGACTTTC
d_gene: TRBD2; j_gene: TRBJ2-1; v_gene: TRBV11-3; abundance: NA; CDR3aa: CASSLVGTNMWVEQFF; CDR3nt: TGTGCCAGCAGCTTAGTTGGGACTAATATGTGGGTTGAGCAGTTCTTC
d_gene: TRBD1; j_gene: TRBJ1-1; v_gene: TRBV5-1; abundance: NA; CDR3aa: CASRSGTADTEAFF; CDR3nt: TGCGCCAGCAGGTCCGGGACAGCCGACACTGAAGCTTTCTTT
d_gene: NA; j_gene: TRBJ2-5; v_gene: TRBV6-1; abundance: many; CDR3aa: CASSEGAGITETQYF; CDR3nt: TGTGCCAGCAGTGAAGGGGCAGGGATAACGGAGACCCAGTACTTC
d_gene: NA; j_gene: TRBJ2-7; v_gene: TRBV6-4; abundance: NA; CDR3aa: CASPATKVVCEQYF; CDR3nt: TGTGCCAGCCCGGCAACCAAGGTAGTATGCGAGCAGTACTTC
d_gene: NA; j_gene: TRBJ2-4; v_gene: TRBV7-9; abundance: NA; CDR3aa: CASSLKGDSLNIQYF; CDR3nt: TGTGCCAGCAGCTTAAAAGGCGACAGCCTTAACATTCAGTACTTC
d_gene: TRBD2; j_gene: TRBJ2-7; v_gene: TRBV7-3; abundance: few; CDR3aa: CASSLFALAGTYEQYF; CDR3nt: TGTGCCAGCAGCTTATTTGCGCTAGCGGGCACCTACGAGCAGTACTTC
d_gene: TRBD1; j_gene: TRBJ1-2; v_gene: TRBV7-9; abundance: few; CDR3aa: CASSNTGQSYGYTF; CDR3nt: TGTGCCAGCAGCAATACGGGACAGAGCTATGGCTACACCTTC
d_gene: TRBD2; j_gene: TRBJ2-7; v_gene: TRBV27; abundance: few; CDR3aa: CASSLKERGAYEQYF; CDR3nt: TGTGCCAGCAGTTTAAAGGAGCGGGGGGCCTACGAGCAGTACTTC
d_gene: TRBD1; j_gene: TRBJ1-4; v_gene: TRBV5-8; abundance: NA; CDR3aa: CASSFPQGGYEKLFF; CDR3nt: TGTGCCAGCAGCTTCCCACAGGGGGGTTATGAAAAATTGTTTTTT
d_gene: NA; j_gene: TRBJ1-6; v_gene: TRBV6-5; abundance: NA; CDR3aa: CASSYGRGRGSPLHF; CDR3nt: TGTGCCAGCAGTTATGGGAGGGGGAGGGGTTCACCCCTCCACTTT
d_gene: NA; j_gene: TRBJ2-3; v_gene: TRBV10-3; abundance: many; CDR3aa: CAISESPADTQYF; CDR3nt: TGTGCCATCAGTGAGTCCCCGGCCGATACGCAGTATTTT
d_gene: NA; j_gene: TRBJ1-4; v_gene: TRBV6-2/TRBV6-3; abundance: NA; CDR3aa: CASRLTGTGGEKLFF; CDR3nt: TGTGCCAGCAGACTAACCGGGACTGGAGGCGAAAAACTGTTTTTT
d_gene: NA; j_gene: TRBJ1-5; v_gene: TRBV27; abundance: NA; CDR3aa: CASGPYAGGGQPQHF; CDR3nt: TGTGCCAGCGGCCCATACGCGGGAGGAGGTCAGCCCCAGCATTTT
d_gene: NA; j_gene: TRBJ2-1; v_gene: TRBV20-1; abundance: NA; CDR3aa: CSARARNYNEEFF; CDR3nt: TGCAGTGCTAGAGCTCGGAATTACAATGAGGAGTTCTTC
d_gene: NA; j_gene: TRBJ2-1; v_gene: TRBV2; abundance: once; CDR3aa: CASRETGSYEQFF; CDR3nt: TGTGCCAGCAGGGAGACGGGATCCTACGAGCAGTTCTTC
d_gene: TRBD1; j_gene: TRBJ1-2; v_gene: TRBV29-1; abundance: NA; CDR3aa: CSVEEPTGNGYTF; CDR3nt: TGCAGCGTTGAAGAGCCGACAGGGAATGGCTACACCTTC
d_gene: NA; j_gene: TRBJ2-7; v_gene: TRBV18; abundance: NA; CDR3aa: CASSPTRSYEQYF; CDR3nt: TGTGCCAGCTCACCGACACGATCCTACGAGCAGTACTTC
d_gene: NA; j_gene: TRBJ1-6; v_gene: TRBV25-1; abundance: NA; CDR3aa: CASSESRVAYNSPLHF; CDR3nt: TGTGCCAGCAGTGAATCCAGGGTGGCCTATAATTCACCCCTCCACTTT
d_gene: NA; j_gene: TRBJ1-5; v_gene: TRBV5-1; abundance: few; CDR3aa: CASSLEAGQPQHF; CDR3nt: TGCGCCAGCAGCTTGGAGGCGGGTCAGCCCCAGCATTTT
d_gene: NA; j_gene: TRBJ2-7; v_gene: TRBV7-9; abundance: NA; CDR3aa: CASSLGAEIYGQYF; CDR3nt: TGTGCCAGCAGCTTGGGAGCAGAAATCTACGGGCAGTACTTC